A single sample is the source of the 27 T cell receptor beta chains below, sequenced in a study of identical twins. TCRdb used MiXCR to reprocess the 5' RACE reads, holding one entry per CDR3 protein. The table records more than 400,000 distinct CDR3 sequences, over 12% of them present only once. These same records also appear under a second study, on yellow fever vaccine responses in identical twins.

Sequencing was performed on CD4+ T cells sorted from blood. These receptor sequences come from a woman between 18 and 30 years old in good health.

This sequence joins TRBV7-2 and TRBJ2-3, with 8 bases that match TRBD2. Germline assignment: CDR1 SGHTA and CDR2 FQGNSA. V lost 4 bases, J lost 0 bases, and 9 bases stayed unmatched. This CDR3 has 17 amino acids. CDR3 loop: CASSSNGLAVSTDTQYF. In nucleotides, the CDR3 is TGTGCCAGCAGCTCGAACGGACTAGCAGTTAGCACAGATACGCAGTATTTT.

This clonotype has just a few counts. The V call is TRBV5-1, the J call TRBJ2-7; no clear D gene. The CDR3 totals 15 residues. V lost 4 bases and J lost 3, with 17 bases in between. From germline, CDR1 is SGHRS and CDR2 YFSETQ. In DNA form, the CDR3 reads TGCGCCAGCAGCCCCAGCGCCTTACCGCGCTACGAGCAGTACTTC. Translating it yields CASSPSALPRYEQYF.

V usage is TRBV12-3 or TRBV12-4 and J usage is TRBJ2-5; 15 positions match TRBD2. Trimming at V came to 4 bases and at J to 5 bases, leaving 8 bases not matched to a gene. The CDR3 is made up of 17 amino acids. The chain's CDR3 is CASSSRGLAGGYETQYF. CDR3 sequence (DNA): TGTGCCAGCAGTTCCCGGGGACTAGCGGGGGGCTACGAGACCCAGTACTTC.

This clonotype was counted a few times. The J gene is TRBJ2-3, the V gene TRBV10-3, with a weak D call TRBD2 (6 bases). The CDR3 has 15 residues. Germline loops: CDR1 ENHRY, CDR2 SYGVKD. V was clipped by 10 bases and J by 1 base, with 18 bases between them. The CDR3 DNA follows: TGTGCCACCCTAGGTGGGGCTAGCGGCACAGATACGCAGTATTTT. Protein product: CATLGGASGTDTQYF.

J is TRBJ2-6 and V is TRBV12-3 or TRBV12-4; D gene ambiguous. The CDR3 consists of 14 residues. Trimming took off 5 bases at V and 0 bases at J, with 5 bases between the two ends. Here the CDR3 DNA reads TGTGCCAGCAGTATGATCTCTGGGGCCAACGTCCTGACTTTC. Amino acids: CASSMISGANVLTF.

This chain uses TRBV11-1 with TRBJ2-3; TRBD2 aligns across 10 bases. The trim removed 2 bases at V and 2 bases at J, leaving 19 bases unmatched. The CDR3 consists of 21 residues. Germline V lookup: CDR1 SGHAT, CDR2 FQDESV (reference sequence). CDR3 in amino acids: CASSLPRNLAGVKWVTDTQYF. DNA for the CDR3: TGTGCCAGCAGCTTACCGAGGAACCTAGCGGGAGTTAAATGGGTCACAGATACGCAGTATTTT.

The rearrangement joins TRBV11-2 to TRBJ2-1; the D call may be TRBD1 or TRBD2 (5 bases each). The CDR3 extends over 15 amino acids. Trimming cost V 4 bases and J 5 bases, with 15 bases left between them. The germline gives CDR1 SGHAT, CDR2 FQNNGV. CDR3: CASSSPGTVDNEQFF. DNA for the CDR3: TGTGCCAGCAGCTCTCCCGGGACCGTCGACAATGAGCAGTTCTTC.

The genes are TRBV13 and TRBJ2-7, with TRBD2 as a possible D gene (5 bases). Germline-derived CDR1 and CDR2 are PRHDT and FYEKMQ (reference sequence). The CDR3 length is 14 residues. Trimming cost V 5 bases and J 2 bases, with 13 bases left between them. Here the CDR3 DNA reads TGTGCCAGCAGCCCCCGTGAGCGGACCTACGAGCAGTACTTC. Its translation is CASSPRERTYEQYF.

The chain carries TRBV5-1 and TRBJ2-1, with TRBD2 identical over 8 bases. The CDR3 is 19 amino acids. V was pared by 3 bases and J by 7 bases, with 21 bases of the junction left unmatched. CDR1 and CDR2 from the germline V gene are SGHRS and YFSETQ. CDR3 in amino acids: CASSYSLRFGAGALNEQFF. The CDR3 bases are TGCGCCAGCAGCTACTCGCTCCGTTTTGGAGCGGGAGCTCTGAATGAGCAGTTCTTC.

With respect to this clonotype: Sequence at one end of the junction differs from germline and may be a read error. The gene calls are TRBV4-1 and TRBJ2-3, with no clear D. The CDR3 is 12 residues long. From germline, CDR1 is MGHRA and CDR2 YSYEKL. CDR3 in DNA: TGCGCCAGCAGCCCATCGGTAGATGCGCAGTATTTT. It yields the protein CASSPSVDAQYF.

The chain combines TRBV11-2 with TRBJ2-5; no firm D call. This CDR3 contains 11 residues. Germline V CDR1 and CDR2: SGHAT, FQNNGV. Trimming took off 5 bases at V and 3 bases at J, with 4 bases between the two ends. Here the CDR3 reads CASSAKETQYF. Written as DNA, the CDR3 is TGTGCCAGCAGCGCCAAAGAGACCCAGTACTTC.

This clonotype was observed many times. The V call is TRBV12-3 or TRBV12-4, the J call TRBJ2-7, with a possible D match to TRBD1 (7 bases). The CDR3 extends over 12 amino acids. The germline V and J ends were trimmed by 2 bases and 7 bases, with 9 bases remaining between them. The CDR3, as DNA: TGTGCCAGCAGTTTACAGGGGGGAGAGCAGTACTTC. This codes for CASSLQGGEQYF.

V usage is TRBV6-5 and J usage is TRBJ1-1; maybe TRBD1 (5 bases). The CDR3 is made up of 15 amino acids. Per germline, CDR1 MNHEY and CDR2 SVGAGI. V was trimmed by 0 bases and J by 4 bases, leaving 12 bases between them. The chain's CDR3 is CASSYSQGLGTEAFF. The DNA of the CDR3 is TGTGCCAGCAGTTACTCGCAGGGTCTAGGCACTGAAGCTTTCTTT.

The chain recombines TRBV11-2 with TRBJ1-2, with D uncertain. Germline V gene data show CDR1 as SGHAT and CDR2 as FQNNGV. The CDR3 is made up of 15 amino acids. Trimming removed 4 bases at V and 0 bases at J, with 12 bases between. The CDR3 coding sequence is TGTGCCAGCAGCTATTCTACAAGTTCTAACTATGGCTACACCTTC. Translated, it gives CASSYSTSSNYGYTF.

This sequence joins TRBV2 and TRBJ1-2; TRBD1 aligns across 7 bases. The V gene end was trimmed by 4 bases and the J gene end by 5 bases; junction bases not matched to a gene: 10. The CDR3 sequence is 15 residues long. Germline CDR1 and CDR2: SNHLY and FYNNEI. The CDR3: CASSVMRGGAYGYTF. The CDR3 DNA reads TGTGCCAGCAGTGTTATGAGAGGGGGCGCATATGGCTACACCTTC. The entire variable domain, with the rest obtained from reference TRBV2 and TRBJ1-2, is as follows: EPEVTQTPSHQVTQMGQEVILRCVPISNHLYFYWYRQILGQKVEFLVSFYNNEISEKSEIFDDQFSVERPDGSNFTLKIRSTKLEDSAMYFCASSVMRGGAYGYTFGSGTRLTVV.

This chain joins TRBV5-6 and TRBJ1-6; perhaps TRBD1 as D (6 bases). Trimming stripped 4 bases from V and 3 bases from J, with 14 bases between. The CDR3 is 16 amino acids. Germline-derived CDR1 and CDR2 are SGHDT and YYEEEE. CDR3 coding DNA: TGTGCCAGCAGCGAAAAGACAGGTTTCTATAATTCACCCCTCCACTTT. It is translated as CASSEKTGFYNSPLHF.

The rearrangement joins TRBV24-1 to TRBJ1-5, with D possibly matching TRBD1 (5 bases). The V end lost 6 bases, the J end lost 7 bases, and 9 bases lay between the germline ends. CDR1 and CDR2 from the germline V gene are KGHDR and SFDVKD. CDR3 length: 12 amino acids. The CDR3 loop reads CATSSGTQPQHF. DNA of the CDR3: TGTGCCACCAGTTCAGGGACCCAGCCCCAGCATTTT.

The CDR3 DNA reads as TGTGCCAGCAAGAACAGGAATTCTTACAATGAGCAGTTCTTC. Its translation is CASKNRNSYNEQFF. The rearrangement joins TRBV28 to TRBJ2-1; D might be TRBD1 (5 bases). There are 14 residues in the CDR3. Germline V gene lookup returns CDR1 MDHEN and CDR2 SYDVKM. V lost 7 bases to trimming and J lost 4 bases, with 14 bases between them.

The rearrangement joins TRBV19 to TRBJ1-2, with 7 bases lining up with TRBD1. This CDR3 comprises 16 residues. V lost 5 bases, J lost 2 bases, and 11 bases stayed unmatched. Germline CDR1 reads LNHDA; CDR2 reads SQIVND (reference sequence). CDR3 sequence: CASSLHLTGRNYGYTF. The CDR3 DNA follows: TGTGCCAGTAGTCTCCACCTGACAGGGAGGAACTATGGCTACACCTTC.

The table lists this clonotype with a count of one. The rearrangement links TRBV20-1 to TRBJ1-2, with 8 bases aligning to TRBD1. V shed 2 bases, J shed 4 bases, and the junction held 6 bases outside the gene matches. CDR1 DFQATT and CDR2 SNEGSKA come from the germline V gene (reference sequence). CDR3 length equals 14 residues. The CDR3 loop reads CSARQTGAGYGYTF. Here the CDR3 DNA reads TGCAGTGCTAGACAGACAGGGGCTGGCTATGGCTACACCTTC.

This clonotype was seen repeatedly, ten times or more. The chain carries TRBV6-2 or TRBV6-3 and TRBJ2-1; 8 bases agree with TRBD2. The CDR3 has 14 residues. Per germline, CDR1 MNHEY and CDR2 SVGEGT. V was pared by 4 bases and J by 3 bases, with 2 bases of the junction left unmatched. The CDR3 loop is CASSSLAGYNEQFF. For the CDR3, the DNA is TGTGCCAGCAGTTCCCTAGCGGGCTACAATGAGCAGTTCTTC.

The CDR3 DNA reads TGTGCCAGCGGACTAGCGGGGAGAGATACGCAGTATTTT. This gives the protein CASGLAGRDTQYF. The chain is built from TRBV2 and TRBJ2-3, with 12 bases identical to TRBD2. This CDR3 contains 13 residues. CDR1 is SNHLY and CDR2 is FYNNEI in the germline V gene. V lost 8 bases to trimming and J lost 5 bases; unmatched junction nucleotides: 2.

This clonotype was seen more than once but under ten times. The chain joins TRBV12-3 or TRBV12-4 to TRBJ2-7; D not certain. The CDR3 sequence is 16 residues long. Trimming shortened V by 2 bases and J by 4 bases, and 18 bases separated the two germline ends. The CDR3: CASSLSHVDGSYEQYF. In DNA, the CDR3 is TGTGCCAGCAGTTTAAGTCATGTGGACGGCTCGTACGAGCAGTACTTC.

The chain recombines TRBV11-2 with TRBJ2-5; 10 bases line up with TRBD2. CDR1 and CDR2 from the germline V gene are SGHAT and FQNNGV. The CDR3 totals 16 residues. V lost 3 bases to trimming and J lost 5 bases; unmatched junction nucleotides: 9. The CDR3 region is CASSLGASGSHETQYF. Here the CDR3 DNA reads TGTGCCAGCAGCTTGGGGGCTAGCGGGAGTCATGAGACCCAGTACTTC. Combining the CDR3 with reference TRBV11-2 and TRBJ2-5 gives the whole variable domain EAGVAQSPRYKIIEKRQSVAFWCNPISGHATLYWYQQILGQGPKLLIQFQNNGVVDDSQLPKDRFSAERLKGVDSTLKIQPAKLEDSAVYLCASSLGASGSHETQYFGPGTRLLVL.

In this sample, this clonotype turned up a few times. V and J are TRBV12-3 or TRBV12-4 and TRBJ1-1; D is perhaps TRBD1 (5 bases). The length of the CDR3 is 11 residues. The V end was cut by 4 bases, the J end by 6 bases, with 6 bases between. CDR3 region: CASSWGAEAFF. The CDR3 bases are TGTGCCAGCAGTTGGGGGGCTGAAGCTTTCTTT.

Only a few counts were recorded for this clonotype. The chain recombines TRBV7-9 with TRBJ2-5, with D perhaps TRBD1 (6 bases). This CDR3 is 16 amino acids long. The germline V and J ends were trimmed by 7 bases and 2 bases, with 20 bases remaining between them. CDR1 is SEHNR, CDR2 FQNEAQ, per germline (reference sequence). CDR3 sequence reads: CASKTWGREVQETQYF. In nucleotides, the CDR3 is TGTGCCAGCAAGACGTGGGGGCGCGAGGTACAAGAGACCCAGTACTTC.

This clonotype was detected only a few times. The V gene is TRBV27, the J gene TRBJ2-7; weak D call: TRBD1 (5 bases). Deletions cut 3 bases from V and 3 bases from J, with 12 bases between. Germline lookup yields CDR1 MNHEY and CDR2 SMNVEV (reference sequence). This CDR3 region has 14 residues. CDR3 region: CASSFWGRHYEQYF. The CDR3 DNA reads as TGTGCCAGCAGTTTCTGGGGCAGACACTACGAGCAGTACTTC.